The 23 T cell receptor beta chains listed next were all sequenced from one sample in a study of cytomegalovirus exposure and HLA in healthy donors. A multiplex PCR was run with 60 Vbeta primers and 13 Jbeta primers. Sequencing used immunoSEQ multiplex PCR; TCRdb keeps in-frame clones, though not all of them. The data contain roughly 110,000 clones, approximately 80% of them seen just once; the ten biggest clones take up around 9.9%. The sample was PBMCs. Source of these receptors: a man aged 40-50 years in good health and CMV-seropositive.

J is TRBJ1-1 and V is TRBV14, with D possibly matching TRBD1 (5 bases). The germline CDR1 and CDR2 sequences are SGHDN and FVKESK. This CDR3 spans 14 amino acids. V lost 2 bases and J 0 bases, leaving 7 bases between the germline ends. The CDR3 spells CASSQRQMNTEAFF. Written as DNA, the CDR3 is TGTGCCAGCAGCCAACGACAGATGAACACTGAAGCTTTCTTT.

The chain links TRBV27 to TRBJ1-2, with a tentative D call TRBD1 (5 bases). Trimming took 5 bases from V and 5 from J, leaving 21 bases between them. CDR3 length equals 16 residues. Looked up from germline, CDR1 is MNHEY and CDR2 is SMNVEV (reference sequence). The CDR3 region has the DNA TGTGCCAGCAGTCCACTCGGGCAGGGCTTGCGGTATGGCTACACCTTC. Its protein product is CASSPLGQGLRYGYTF.

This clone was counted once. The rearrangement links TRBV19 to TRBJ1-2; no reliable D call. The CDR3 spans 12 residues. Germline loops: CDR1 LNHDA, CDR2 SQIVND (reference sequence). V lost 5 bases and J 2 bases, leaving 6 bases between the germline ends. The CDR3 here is CASSPGNYGYTF. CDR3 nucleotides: TGTGCCAGTAGTCCGGGGAACTATGGCTACACCTTC.

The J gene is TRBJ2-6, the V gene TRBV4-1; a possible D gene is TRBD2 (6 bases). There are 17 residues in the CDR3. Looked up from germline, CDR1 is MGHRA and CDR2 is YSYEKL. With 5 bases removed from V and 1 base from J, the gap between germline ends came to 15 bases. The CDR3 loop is CASSGGARQSGANVLTF. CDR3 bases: TGCGCCAGCAGCGGAGGGGCGAGGCAGTCTGGGGCCAACGTCCTGACTTTC.

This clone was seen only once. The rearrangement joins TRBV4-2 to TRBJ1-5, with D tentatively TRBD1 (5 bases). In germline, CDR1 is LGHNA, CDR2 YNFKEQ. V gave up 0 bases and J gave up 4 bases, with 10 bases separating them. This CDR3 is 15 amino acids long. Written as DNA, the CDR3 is TGTGCCAGCAGCCAAGATGGGCAGGGAAATCAGCCCCAGCATTTT. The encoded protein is CASSQDGQGNQPQHF.

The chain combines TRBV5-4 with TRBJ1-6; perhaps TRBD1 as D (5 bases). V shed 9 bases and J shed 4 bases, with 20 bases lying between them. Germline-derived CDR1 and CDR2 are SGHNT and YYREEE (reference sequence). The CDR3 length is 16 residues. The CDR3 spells CATGGRVGTYNSPLHF. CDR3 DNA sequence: TGTGCCACCGGGGGACGGGTCGGGACTTATAATTCACCCCTCCACTTT.

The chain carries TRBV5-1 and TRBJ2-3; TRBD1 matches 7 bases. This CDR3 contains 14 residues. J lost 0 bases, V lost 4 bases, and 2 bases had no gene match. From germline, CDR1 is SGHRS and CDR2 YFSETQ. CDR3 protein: CASSKGQSTDTQYF. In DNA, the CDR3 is TGCGCCAGCAGCAAGGGACAGAGCACAGATACGCAGTATTTT. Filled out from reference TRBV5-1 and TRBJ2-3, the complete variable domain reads KAGVTQTPRYLIKTRGQQVTLSCSPISGHRSVSWYQQTPGQGLQFLFEYFSETQRNKGNFPGRFSGRQFSNSRSEMNVSTLELGDSALYLCASSKGQSTDTQYFGPGTRLTVL.

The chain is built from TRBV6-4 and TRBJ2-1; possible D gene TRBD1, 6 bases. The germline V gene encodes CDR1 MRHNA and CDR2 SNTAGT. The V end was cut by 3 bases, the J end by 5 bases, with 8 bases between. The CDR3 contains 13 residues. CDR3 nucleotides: TGTGCCAGCAGTGAAGGGGGAAACAATGAGCAGTTCTTC. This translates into CASSEGGNNEQFF.

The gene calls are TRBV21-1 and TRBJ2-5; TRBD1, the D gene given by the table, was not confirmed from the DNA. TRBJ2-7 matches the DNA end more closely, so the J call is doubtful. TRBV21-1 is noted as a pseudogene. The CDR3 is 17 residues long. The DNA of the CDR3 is TGTGCCAGCAGCAAACACCGGGACAGGGGGTACTCCTACGAGCAGTACTTC. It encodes CASSKHRDRGYSYEQYF.

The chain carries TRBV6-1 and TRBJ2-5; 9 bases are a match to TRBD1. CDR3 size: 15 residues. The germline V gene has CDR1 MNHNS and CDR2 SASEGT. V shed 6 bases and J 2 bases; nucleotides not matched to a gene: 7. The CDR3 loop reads CASRTDRGGQETQYF. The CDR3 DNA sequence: TGTGCCAGCAGGACCGACAGGGGGGGACAAGAGACCCAGTACTTC.

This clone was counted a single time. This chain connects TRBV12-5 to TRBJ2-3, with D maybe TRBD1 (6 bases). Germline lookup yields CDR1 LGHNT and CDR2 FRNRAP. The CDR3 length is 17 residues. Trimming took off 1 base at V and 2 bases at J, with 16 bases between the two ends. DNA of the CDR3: TGTGCTAGTGGTTTGGCCCGAACAGGGAAGGACACAGATACGCAGTATTTT. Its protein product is CASGLARTGKDTDTQYF.

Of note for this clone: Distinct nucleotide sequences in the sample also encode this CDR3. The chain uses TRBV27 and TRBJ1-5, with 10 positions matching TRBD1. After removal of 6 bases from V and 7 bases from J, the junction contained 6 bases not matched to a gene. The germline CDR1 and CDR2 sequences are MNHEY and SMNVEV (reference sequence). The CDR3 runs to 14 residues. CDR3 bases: TGTGCCAGCAGCCCCGGGACAGGGGAGCAGCCCCAGCATTTT. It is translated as CASSPGTGEQPQHF.

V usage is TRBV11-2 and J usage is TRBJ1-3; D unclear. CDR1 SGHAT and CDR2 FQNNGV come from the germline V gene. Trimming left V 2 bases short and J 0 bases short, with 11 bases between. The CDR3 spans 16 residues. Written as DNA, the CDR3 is TGTGCCAGCAGCTTATACGTCGCGGTCTCTGGAAACACCATATATTTT. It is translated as CASSLYVAVSGNTIYF. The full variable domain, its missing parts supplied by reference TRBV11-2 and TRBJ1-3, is EAGVAQSPRYKIIEKRQSVAFWCNPISGHATLYWYQQILGQGPKLLIQFQNNGVVDDSQLPKDRFSAERLKGVDSTLKIQPAKLEDSAVYLCASSLYVAVSGNTIYFGEGSWLTVV.

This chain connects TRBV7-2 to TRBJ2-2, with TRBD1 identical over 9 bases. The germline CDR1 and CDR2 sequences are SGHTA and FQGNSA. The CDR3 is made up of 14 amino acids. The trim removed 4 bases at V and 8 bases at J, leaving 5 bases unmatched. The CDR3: CASSSYRGQGELFF. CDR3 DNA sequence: TGTGCCAGCAGCTCATACAGGGGGCAGGGGGAGCTGTTTTTT.

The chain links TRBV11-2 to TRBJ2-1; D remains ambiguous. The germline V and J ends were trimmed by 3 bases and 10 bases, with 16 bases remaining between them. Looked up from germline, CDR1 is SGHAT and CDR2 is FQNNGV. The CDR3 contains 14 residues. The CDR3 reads CASSLAGSEREQFF. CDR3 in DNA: TGTGCCAGCAGCTTGGCTGGATCGGAGCGAGAGCAGTTCTTC.

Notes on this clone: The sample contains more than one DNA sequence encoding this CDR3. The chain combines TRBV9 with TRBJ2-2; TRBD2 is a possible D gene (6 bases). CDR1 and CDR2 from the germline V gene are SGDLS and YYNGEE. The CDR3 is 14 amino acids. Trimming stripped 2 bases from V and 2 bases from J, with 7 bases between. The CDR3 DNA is TGTGCCAGCAGCGTTAGCGGTAACACCGGGGAGCTGTTTTTT. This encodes CASSVSGNTGELFF. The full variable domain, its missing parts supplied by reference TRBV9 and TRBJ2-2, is DSGVTQTPKHLITATGQRVTLRCSPRSGDLSVYWYQQSLDQGLQFLIQYYNGEERAKGNILERFSAQQFPDLHSELNLSSLELGDSALYFCASSVSGNTGELFFGEGSRLTVL.

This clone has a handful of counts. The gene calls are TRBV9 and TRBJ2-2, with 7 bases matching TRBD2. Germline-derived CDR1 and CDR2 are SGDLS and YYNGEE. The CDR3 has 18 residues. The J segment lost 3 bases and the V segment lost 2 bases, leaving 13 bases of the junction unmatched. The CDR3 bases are TGTGCCAGCAGCGTCAGTTCGACTAGCCCCTCGTACACCGGGGAGCTGTTTTTT. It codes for CASSVSSTSPSYTGELFF.

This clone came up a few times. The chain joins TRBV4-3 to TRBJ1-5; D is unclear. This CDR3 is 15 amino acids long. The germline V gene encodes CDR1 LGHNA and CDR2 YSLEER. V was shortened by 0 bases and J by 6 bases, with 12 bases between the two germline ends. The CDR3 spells CASSQDSNPSQPQHF. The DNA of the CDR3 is TGCGCCAGCAGCCAAGACAGTAACCCCAGTCAGCCCCAGCATTTT.

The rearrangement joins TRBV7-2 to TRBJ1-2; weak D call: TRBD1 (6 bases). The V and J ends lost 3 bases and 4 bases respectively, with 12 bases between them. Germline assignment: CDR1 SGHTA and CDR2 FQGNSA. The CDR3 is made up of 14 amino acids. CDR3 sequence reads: CASSFGGGGYGYTF. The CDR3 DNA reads TGTGCCAGCAGCTTCGGCGGGGGCGGCTATGGCTACACCTTC.

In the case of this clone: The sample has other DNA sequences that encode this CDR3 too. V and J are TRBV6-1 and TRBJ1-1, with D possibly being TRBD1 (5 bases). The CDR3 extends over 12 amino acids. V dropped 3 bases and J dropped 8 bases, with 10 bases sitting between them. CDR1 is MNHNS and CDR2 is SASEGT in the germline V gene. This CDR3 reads CASSEWGGEAFF. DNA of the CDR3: TGTGCCAGCAGTGAGTGGGGGGGGGAAGCTTTCTTT.

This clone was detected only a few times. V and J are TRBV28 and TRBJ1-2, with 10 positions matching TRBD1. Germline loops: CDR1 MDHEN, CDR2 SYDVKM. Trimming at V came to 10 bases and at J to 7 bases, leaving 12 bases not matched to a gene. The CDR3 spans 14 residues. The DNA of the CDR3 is TGTGCCATCATCACGGGACAGGGGATCGGTGGCTACACCTTC. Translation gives CAIITGQGIGGYTF.

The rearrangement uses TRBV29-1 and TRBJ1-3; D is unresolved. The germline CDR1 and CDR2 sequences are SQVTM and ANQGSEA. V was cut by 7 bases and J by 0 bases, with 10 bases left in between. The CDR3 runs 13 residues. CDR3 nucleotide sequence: TGCAGCGCCGGTTTTGGCTCTGGAAACACCATATATTTT. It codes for CSAGFGSGNTIYF. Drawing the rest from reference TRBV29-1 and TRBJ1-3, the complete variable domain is SAVISQKPSRDICQRGTSLTIQCQVDSQVTMMFWYRQQPGQSLTLIATANQGSEATYESGFVIDKFPISRPNLTFSTLTVSNMSPEDSSIYLCSAGFGSGNTIYFGEGSWLTVV.

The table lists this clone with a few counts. The CDR3 here is CASSLIPTSGWNEQFF. CDR3 coding DNA: TGTGCCAGCAGCTTAATCCCGACTAGCGGTTGGAATGAGCAGTTCTTC. The chain has TRBV7-2 and TRBJ2-1; 9 nucleotides line up with TRBD2. After removal of 2 bases from V and 7 bases from J, the junction contained 9 bases not matched to a gene. There are 16 residues in the CDR3. Germline-derived CDR1 and CDR2 are SGHTA and FQGNSA.